Sequencing of this TCR beta chain was carried out in a study of T cells expressing NK-cell markers. The CDR3 covers 13 residues. TCRdb reanalyzed the 5' RACE reads and collapses them to one entry per CDR3 protein, without DNA. This table lists about 150,000 distinct CDR3 sequences. Source material: blood T cells: a sorted CD56 or NKG2C T cell subset, CD4+ or CD8+ T cells, or bulk PBMC T cells (not recorded which). The sequence came from a woman aged 50 to 60 in good health. The rearrangement joins TRBV12-3 or TRBV12-4 to TRBJ2-1. The CDR3 region is CASSLGYNNEQFF.